The 30 T cell receptor beta chains below were found in one sample sequenced in a study of blood T cell repertoires in COVID-19. Sequencing used immunoSEQ multiplex PCR; TCRdb keeps in-frame clones, though not all of them. The sample records over 110,000 clones, almost 85% being singletons. Material for sequencing was PBMCs or T cells enriched from blood (not recorded which). Receptor source: a man aged 40-50 years with acute COVID-19.

This chain uses TRBV12-5 with TRBJ2-1; 11 bases are shared with TRBD1. The ends lost 7 bases at V and 7 bases at J; junction bases unmatched: 9. Germline V lookup: CDR1 LGHNT, CDR2 FRNRAP. This CDR3 comprises 15 residues. Here the CDR3 reads CASALGQGASNEQFF. The CDR3 DNA follows: TGTGCTAGTGCCTTAGGACAGGGGGCCAGTAATGAGCAGTTCTTC.

This clone was seen only once. The chain is built from TRBV28 and TRBJ2-6, with D uncertain. The CDR3 length is 14 residues. With 8 bases removed from V and 3 bases from J, the gap between germline ends came to 11 bases. In germline, CDR1 is MDHEN, CDR2 SYDVKM. The CDR3: CASQSPGGANVLTF. The CDR3, as DNA: TGTGCCAGCCAGAGTCCGGGTGGGGCCAACGTCCTGACTTTC. The full variable domain, completed using reference TRBV28 and TRBJ2-6, is DVKVTQSSRYLVKRTGEKVFLECVQDMDHENMFWYRQDPGLGLRLIYFSYDVKMKEKGDIPEGYSVSREKKERFSLILESASTNQTSMYLCASQSPGGANVLTFGAGSRLTVL.

This chain links TRBV5-1 with TRBJ2-7; D uncertain. The CDR3 sequence is 13 residues long. V gave up 6 bases and J gave up 2 bases, with 12 bases separating them. Germline V CDR1 and CDR2: SGHRS, YFSETQ. Here the CDR3 reads CASNHPQAYEQYF. The CDR3 nucleotides read TGCGCCAGCAACCACCCCCAGGCCTACGAGCAGTACTTC. Complete variable domain (other parts from reference TRBV5-1 and TRBJ2-7): KAGVTQTPRYLIKTRGQQVTLSCSPISGHRSVSWYQQTPGQGLQFLFEYFSETQRNKGNFPGRFSGRQFSNSRSEMNVSTLELGDSALYLCASNHPQAYEQYFGPGTRLTVT.

This chain links TRBV5-8 with TRBJ2-7; 7 positions match TRBD1. Germline CDR1 is SGHTS and CDR2 is YDEGEE. V was pared by 0 bases and J by 0 bases, with 3 bases of the junction left unmatched. The CDR3 is 15 residues long. DNA of the CDR3: TGTGCCAGCAGCTTGGCACCAGGGGGCTCCTACGAGCAGTACTTC. It is translated as CASSLAPGGSYEQYF.

J is TRBJ2-7 and V is TRBV19; 10 bases agree with TRBD1. CDR1 is LNHDA, CDR2 SQIVND, per germline (reference sequence). With V trimmed by 7 bases and J by 6 bases, 12 bases remained unmatched. The CDR3 is 15 residues long. The CDR3 region has the DNA TGTGCCAGTATGGACAGGGGGAAGCCGGGGAGCGAGCAGTACTTC. Translating gives CASMDRGKPGSEQYF.

The chain recombines TRBV28 with TRBJ1-1; 12 bases are a match to TRBD1. There are 14 residues in the CDR3. V trimming: 5 bases; J trimming: 6 bases; junction bases outside the gene matches: 4. CDR1 is MDHEN and CDR2 is SYDVKM in the germline V gene. CDR3 in DNA: TGTGCCAGCAGTACGAGGGACAGGGGGCCTGAAGCTTTCTTT. Protein sequence: CASSTRDRGPEAFF.

The chain employs TRBV6-6 and TRBJ2-7, with D tentatively TRBD1 (6 bases). Deletions cut 5 bases from V and 4 bases from J, with 21 bases between. The CDR3 is 16 amino acids. The germline gives CDR1 MNHNY, CDR2 SVGAGI (reference sequence). CDR3 sequence (DNA): TGTGCCAGCAGTCAACAGGGTTACGGTCGTGTTTACGAGCAGTACTTC. The encoded protein is CASSQQGYGRVYEQYF.

The V and J genes are TRBV7-9 and TRBJ1-1; 8 bases align to TRBD1. CDR1 is SEHNR and CDR2 is FQNEAQ in the germline V gene (reference sequence). V shed 11 bases, J shed 5 bases, and the junction held 13 bases outside the gene matches. CDR3 length equals 14 residues. The CDR3 bases are TGTGCCGGCCTCGTCCCAGGGGGCCCGACTGAAGCTTTCTTT. The encoded protein is CAGLVPGGPTEAFF.

The chain joins TRBV3-1 (or the pseudogene TRBV3-2) to TRBJ1-4; D not certain. The V gene lost 5 bases and the J gene lost 6 bases, with 4 bases spanning the gap. Germline lookup yields CDR1 LGHDT and CDR2 YNNKEL (reference sequence). The CDR3 covers 11 residues. Here the CDR3 reads CASSTYEKLFF. In DNA, the CDR3 is TGTGCCAGCAGCACTTATGAAAAACTGTTTTTT.

The chain combines TRBV20-1 with TRBJ2-7, with 10 positions matching TRBD2. The CDR3 is 16 residues long. Trimming removed 3 bases from V and 0 bases from J; junction bases left unmatched: 8. Germline CDR1 DFQATT, CDR2 SNEGSKA (reference sequence). CDR3 sequence reads: CSASDSRLAGSYEQYF. The CDR3 region has the DNA TGCAGTGCTAGTGATTCCCGACTAGCGGGCTCCTACGAGCAGTACTTC.

This clone came up a few times. The rearrangement links TRBV6-1 to TRBJ1-3, with D possibly matching TRBD1 (5 bases). The CDR3 runs 15 residues. Trimming took 3 bases from V and 1 from J, leaving 10 bases between them. Germline CDR1 reads MNHNS; CDR2 reads SASEGT. DNA of the CDR3: TGTGCCAGCAGTGACCAGTCAGGGTCTGGAAACACCATATATTTT. It translates to CASSDQSGSGNTIYF.

This chain links TRBV19 with TRBJ1-1; maybe TRBD1 (6 bases). This CDR3 has 14 amino acids. Germline V CDR1 and CDR2: LNHDA, SQIVND (reference sequence). V lost 5 bases, J lost 8 bases, and 18 bases lay in between. In DNA, the CDR3 is TGTGCCAGTAGTGCAGCGACAGGCGGTTTAGAAGCTTTCTTT. It specifies CASSAATGGLEAFF. The complete variable domain, with remaining parts taken from reference TRBV19 and TRBJ1-1, reads DGGITQSPKYLFRKEGQNVTLSCEQNLNHDAMYWYRQDPGQGLRLIYYSQIVNDFQKGDIAEGYSVSREKKESFPLTVTSAQKNPTAFYLCASSAATGGLEAFFGQGTRLTVV.

The V call is TRBV9, the J call TRBJ1-2; the D gene is possibly TRBD1 (5 bases). Trimming shortened V by 0 bases and J by 2 bases, and 11 bases separated the two germline ends. Germline CDR1 and CDR2: SGDLS and YYNGEE. This CDR3 comprises 15 residues. CDR3 protein: CASSVDPTENYGYTF. The DNA of the CDR3 is TGTGCCAGCAGCGTAGACCCGACAGAGAACTATGGCTACACCTTC.

The rearrangement joins TRBV11-2 to TRBJ2-7; 8 nucleotides line up with TRBD2. Trimming at V came to 5 bases and at J to 0 bases, leaving 6 bases not matched to a gene. Germline V lookup: CDR1 SGHAT, CDR2 FQNNGV. The CDR3 has 15 residues. The CDR3 DNA is TGTGCCAGCAGCACCAGCGGGAGAGTCTCCTACGAGCAGTACTTC. Encoded protein: CASSTSGRVSYEQYF.

The chain carries TRBV11-2 and TRBJ1-3, with TRBD1 as a possible D gene (6 bases). CDR3 length: 16 amino acids. The V gene lost 2 bases and the J gene lost 4 bases, with 15 bases spanning the gap. CDR1 and CDR2 (germline): SGHAT, FQNNGV. The CDR3 is CASSLQAGAEGNTIYF. CDR3 DNA: TGTGCCAGCAGCTTACAGGCAGGGGCCGAAGGAAACACCATATATTTT. Drawing the rest from reference TRBV11-2 and TRBJ1-3, the complete variable domain is EAGVAQSPRYKIIEKRQSVAFWCNPISGHATLYWYQQILGQGPKLLIQFQNNGVVDDSQLPKDRFSAERLKGVDSTLKIQPAKLEDSAVYLCASSLQAGAEGNTIYFGEGSWLTVV.

The chain uses TRBV30 and TRBJ2-1; tentative D call: TRBD1 (5 bases). This CDR3 is 13 amino acids long. The germline V gene encodes CDR1 GTSNPN and CDR2 SVGIG (reference sequence). V gave up 3 bases and J gave up 9 bases, with 15 bases separating them. The CDR3 is CAWRFQGVAEQFF. CDR3 nucleotide sequence: TGTGCCTGGAGGTTCCAGGGTGTGGCTGAGCAGTTCTTC.

This chain links TRBV6-5 with TRBJ1-4; D not resolved. V lost 2 bases, J lost 0 bases, and 10 bases lay in between. CDR3 length equals 16 residues. CDR1 is MNHEY and CDR2 is SVGAGI in the germline V gene. The CDR3 here is CASSYGPLATNEKLFF. The DNA for the CDR3 is TGTGCCAGCAGTTACGGCCCCCTGGCAACTAATGAAAAACTGTTTTTT.

The chain employs TRBV18 and TRBJ2-4; D is uncertain. Germline V lookup: CDR1 KGHSH, CDR2 LQKENI. The CDR3 contains 18 residues. The germline V and J ends were trimmed by 2 bases and 2 bases, with 19 bases remaining between them. The CDR3 nucleotides read TGTGCCAGCTCACCATTAGCCGACCCGCTAGGAACCAAAAACATTCAGTACTTC. Encoded protein: CASSPLADPLGTKNIQYF. Full variable domain (outside the CDR3, taken from reference TRBV18 and TRBJ2-4): NAGVMQNPRHLVRRRGQEARLRCSPMKGHSHVYWYRQLPEEGLKFMVYLQKENIIDESGMPKERFSAEFPKEGPSILRIQQVVRGDSAAYFCASSPLADPLGTKNIQYFGAGTRLSVL.

This chain connects TRBV7-2 to TRBJ2-3; 16 bases map to TRBD2. This CDR3 spans 19 amino acids. V was pared by 2 bases and J by 5 bases, with 10 bases of the junction left unmatched. Germline CDR1 SGHTA, CDR2 FQGNSA. CDR3 residues: CASSLTGLAGGLGRDTQYF. The DNA for the CDR3 is TGTGCCAGCAGCTTAACGGGACTAGCGGGGGGGCTCGGGAGAGATACGCAGTATTTT.

The gene calls are TRBV6-5 and TRBJ1-2, with D possibly TRBD1 on 5 matching bases. V lost 1 base to trimming and J lost 8 bases, with 17 bases between them. Germline V gives CDR1 MNHEY, CDR2 SVGAGI. The CDR3 sequence is 15 residues long. DNA of the CDR3: TGTGCCAGCAGTTACTTGGGGCGGGACTTCTGGGGCTACACCTTC. Translation: CASSYLGRDFWGYTF.

The rearrangement joins TRBV3-1 (or the pseudogene TRBV3-2) to TRBJ1-5; D is unclear. This CDR3 region has 17 residues. V was trimmed by 1 base and J by 0 bases, leaving 13 bases between them. CDR1 and CDR2 from the germline V gene are LGHDT and YNNKEL (reference sequence). CDR3: CASSQAVSQLSNQPQHF. The CDR3 DNA reads as TGTGCCAGCAGCCAAGCTGTATCACAGCTTAGCAATCAGCCCCAGCATTTT.

The chain links TRBV6-5 to TRBJ2-1, with 8 positions matching TRBD2. The V gene's germline CDR1 is MNHEY and CDR2 SVGAGI. The CDR3 covers 13 residues. Trimming cost V 11 bases and J 6 bases; bases outside gene matches: 9. The CDR3 nucleotides read TGTGCCGGAAGGGCGGGAGGATCCAATGAGCAGTTCTTC. Its translation is CAGRAGGSNEQFF.

The genes are TRBV7-9 and TRBJ2-1, with TRBD1 matching 11 bases. This CDR3 has 13 residues. V lost 5 bases and J lost 10; bases outside the gene matches: 4. Germline lookup yields CDR1 SEHNR and CDR2 FQNEAQ (reference sequence). Written as DNA, the CDR3 is TGTGCCAGCAGCGGACAGGGGGCTCGGGAGCAGTTCTTC. Its protein is CASSGQGAREQFF.

The V call is TRBV29-1, the J call TRBJ1-5; D may be TRBD1 (5 bases). V lost 6 bases, J lost 0 bases, and 9 bases lay in between. Germline lookup yields CDR1 SQVTM and CDR2 ANQGSEA. CDR3 length: 13 residues. The CDR3 is CSVRQNSNQPQHF. As DNA, the CDR3 is TGCAGCGTCCGACAGAATAGCAATCAGCCCCAGCATTTT.

Only a few counts were recorded for this clone. The rearrangement links TRBV20-1 to TRBJ1-2, with 7 bases lining up with TRBD1. Trimming cost V 7 bases and J 8 bases; bases outside gene matches: 7. The CDR3 spans 11 residues. Germline lookup yields CDR1 DFQATT and CDR2 SNEGSKA (reference sequence). The chain's CDR3 is CSDTTGVGYTF. DNA for the CDR3: TGCAGTGACACAACAGGGGTAGGCTACACCTTC.

This CDR3 is CASSRRTGEQETQYF. In nucleotides, the CDR3 is TGCGCCAGCAGCCGGCGGACAGGGGAACAAGAGACCCAGTACTTC. The chain joins TRBV5-1 to TRBJ2-5; TRBD1 agrees at 9 bases. This CDR3 has 15 residues. Per the germline V gene, CDR1 is SGHRS and CDR2 is YFSETQ. V lost 4 bases to trimming and J lost 2 bases; unmatched junction nucleotides: 6.

J is TRBJ2-7 and V is TRBV4-3; D might be TRBD1 (6 bases). Looked up from germline, CDR1 is LGHNA and CDR2 is YSLEER. CDR3 size: 14 residues. V gave up 4 bases and J gave up 2 bases, with 12 bases separating them. The DNA for the CDR3 is TGCGCCAGCAGCCCACAACAGGGAACCTACGAGCAGTACTTC. This sequence encodes CASSPQQGTYEQYF.

The chain combines TRBV9 with TRBJ1-4; tentatively, D is TRBD1 (5 bases). Trimming removed 3 bases at V and 6 bases at J, with 15 bases between. This CDR3 spans 15 amino acids. Germline lookup yields CDR1 SGDLS and CDR2 YYNGEE. CDR3 protein: CASSEGLRGDEKLFF. For the CDR3, the DNA is TGTGCCAGCAGCGAGGGACTTAGGGGCGATGAAAAACTGTTTTTT.

J is TRBJ2-2 and V is TRBV19; no clear D gene. The CDR3 is 14 residues long. Trimming shortened V by 6 bases and J by 2 bases, and 10 bases separated the two germline ends. Germline V gene lookup returns CDR1 LNHDA and CDR2 SQIVND (reference sequence). For the CDR3, the DNA is TGTGCCAGTAGCTCGTCAGTAAACACCGGGGAGCTGTTTTTT. This translates into CASSSSVNTGELFF.

The chain has TRBV5-1 and TRBJ2-7; D gene ambiguous. Germline V gene data show CDR1 as SGHRS and CDR2 as YFSETQ. CDR3 length: 13 amino acids. Trimming pared 1 base from V and 1 base from J, leaving 6 bases between. Here the CDR3 DNA reads TGCGCCAGCAGCTTGATCCAGTCCTACGAGCAGTACTTC. The encoded protein is CASSLIQSYEQYF.